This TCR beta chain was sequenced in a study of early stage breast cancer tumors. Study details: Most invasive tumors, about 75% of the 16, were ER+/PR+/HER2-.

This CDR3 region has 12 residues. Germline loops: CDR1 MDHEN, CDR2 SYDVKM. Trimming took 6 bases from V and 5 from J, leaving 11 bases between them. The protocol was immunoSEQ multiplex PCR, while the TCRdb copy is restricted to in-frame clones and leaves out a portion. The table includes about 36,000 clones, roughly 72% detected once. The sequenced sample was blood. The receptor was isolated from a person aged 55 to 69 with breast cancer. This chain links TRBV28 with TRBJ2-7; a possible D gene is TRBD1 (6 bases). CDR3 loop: CASRINRDEQYF. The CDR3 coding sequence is TGTGCCAGCAGGATCAACAGGGACGAGCAGTACTTC.